Following are 13 T cell receptor beta chains from one sample sequenced in a study of blood T cell repertoires in COVID-19. Produced via immunoSEQ multiplex PCR; TCRdb's table is partial and in-frame only. This repertoire shows about 360,000 clones, 70% to 90% found once; its top ten account for 7.1%. The sample comprised peripheral blood. The receptors derive from a woman in her sixties with COVID-19, enrolled during active disease.

This clone was picked up one time. The chain uses TRBV7-2 and TRBJ2-1; TRBD1 aligns across 8 bases. This CDR3 has 18 residues. The V gene end was trimmed by 5 bases and the J gene end by 4 bases; junction bases not matched to a gene: 16. Germline-derived CDR1 and CDR2 are SGHTA and FQGNSA. The CDR3 sequence: CASSPRGDRGGNYNEQFF. The CDR3 coding sequence is TGTGCCAGCAGCCCCCGAGGAGACAGGGGCGGGAATTACAATGAGCAGTTCTTC.

The V gene is TRBV30, the J gene TRBJ1-2, with D possibly TRBD1 on 6 matching bases. The CDR3 runs 13 residues. V lost 3 bases to trimming and J lost 7 bases, with 15 bases between them. Germline V gives CDR1 GTSNPN, CDR2 SVGIG (reference sequence). The CDR3 spells CAWRDSSLGGYTF. CDR3 coding DNA: TGTGCCTGGAGGGACAGCTCTCTGGGTGGCTACACCTTC.

This chain joins TRBV7-8 and TRBJ1-1; 10 nucleotides agree with TRBD1. Trimming cost V 4 bases and J 5 bases; bases outside gene matches: 4. Germline CDR1 SGHVS, CDR2 FQNEAQ. There are 14 residues in the CDR3. CDR3 nucleotide sequence: TGTGCCAGCAGCTCGACAGGGGGCAGTACTGAAGCTTTCTTT. As protein: CASSSTGGSTEAFF.

The CDR3 bases are TGTGCCAGCAGCGGAGGACAGGGCATAAACATTCAGTACTTC. Encoded protein: CASSGGQGINIQYF. The chain has TRBV5-5 and TRBJ2-4, with TRBD1 identical over 8 bases. This CDR3 spans 14 amino acids. The V gene's germline CDR1 is SGHKS and CDR2 YYEKEE (reference sequence). J gave up 6 bases and V 4 bases, and 6 bases lay outside the gene matches.

In its sample, this clone was seen once. This chain's CDR3 is CASSPREQSGNTIYF. The CDR3 bases are TGTGCCAGCTCACCAAGAGAACAGTCTGGAAACACCATATATTTT. The gene calls are TRBV18 and TRBJ1-3; no clear D. Germline loops: CDR1 KGHSH, CDR2 LQKENI. Between the trimmed V and J ends, which lost 2 bases and 1 base, there was a span of 9 bases. This CDR3 comprises 15 residues.

Only one count was recorded for this clone. The sample holds other DNA sequences that translate to the same CDR3. This chain connects TRBV29-1 to TRBJ1-1, with a possible D match to TRBD1 (5 bases). Germline V lookup: CDR1 SQVTM, CDR2 ANQGSEA. The CDR3 covers 11 residues. The ends were cut back, 5 bases at V and 2 bases at J, with 6 bases in the middle. CDR3 nucleotide sequence: TGCAGCGTTACAGGAAACACTGAAGCTTTCTTT. Residues: CSVTGNTEAFF.

This clone appeared a few times. The genes are TRBV6-4 and TRBJ1-2; the match to TRBD1 covers 7 bases. From germline, CDR1 is MRHNA and CDR2 SNTAGT. The CDR3 contains 14 residues. Germline trimming cut 8 bases from V and 3 bases from J; bases unmatched to any gene: 9. CDR3 in DNA: TGTGCCAGCTCGCCTACAGGGGACTACTATGGCTACACCTTC. Translating it yields CASSPTGDYYGYTF.

The chain recombines TRBV11-3 with TRBJ1-1, with 7 nucleotides matching TRBD1. Germline values: CDR1 SGHNT, CDR2 YENEEA. The CDR3 sequence is 17 residues long. V lost 5 bases to trimming and J lost 5 bases; unmatched junction nucleotides: 17. The CDR3 region is CASSHWGQLSAETEAFF. The DNA for the CDR3 is TGTGCCAGCAGCCACTGGGGACAGCTGTCAGCCGAGACTGAAGCTTTCTTT.

J is TRBJ1-6 and V is TRBV19; no firm D call. The CDR3 contains 15 residues. V lost 3 bases and J 1 base, leaving 7 bases between the germline ends. The germline V gene encodes CDR1 LNHDA and CDR2 SQIVND (reference sequence). CDR3 residues: CASSMRFSYNSPLHF. The CDR3, as DNA: TGTGCCAGTAGTATGAGATTTTCCTATAATTCACCCCTCCACTTT.

The chain recombines TRBV3-1 (or the pseudogene TRBV3-2) with TRBJ1-2, with D perhaps matching TRBD1 (5 bases). The CDR3 loop spans 16 amino acids. Germline V gene sequence: CDR1 LGHDT, CDR2 YNNKEL (reference sequence). V dropped 3 bases and J dropped 8 bases, with 22 bases sitting between them. The CDR3: CASSHQGPSISEGYTF. The CDR3 DNA sequence: TGTGCCAGCAGCCATCAGGGTCCTTCCATTTCTGAGGGCTACACCTTC.

The genes are TRBV10-3 and TRBJ1-5; D perhaps matches TRBD1 (6 bases). Deletions cut 10 bases from V and 0 bases from J, with 19 bases between. The CDR3 consists of 16 residues. Germline V gene lookup returns CDR1 ENHRY and CDR2 SYGVKD. The CDR3 reads CATREGGFYSNQPQHF. CDR3 DNA sequence: TGTGCCACCAGGGAGGGGGGCTTTTATAGCAATCAGCCCCAGCATTTT.

The chain uses TRBV18 and TRBJ1-2; 7 nucleotides align to TRBD1. J lost 4 bases, V lost 2 bases, and 7 bases had no gene match. Germline CDR1 and CDR2: KGHSH and LQKENI. The CDR3 has 15 residues. The CDR3 reads CASSPRGQNIYGYTF. In DNA form, the CDR3 reads TGTGCCAGCTCACCAAGGGGACAGAACATCTATGGCTACACCTTC.

The chain combines TRBV30 with TRBJ1-1; no reliable D call. The V end was cut by 0 bases, the J end by 0 bases, with 14 bases between. The CDR3 has 16 residues. CDR1 GTSNPN and CDR2 SVGIG come from the germline V gene (reference sequence). The CDR3 sequence is CAWSVRPGGLNTEAFF. In nucleotides, the CDR3 is TGTGCCTGGAGTGTACGTCCCGGAGGGCTGAACACTGAAGCTTTCTTT.